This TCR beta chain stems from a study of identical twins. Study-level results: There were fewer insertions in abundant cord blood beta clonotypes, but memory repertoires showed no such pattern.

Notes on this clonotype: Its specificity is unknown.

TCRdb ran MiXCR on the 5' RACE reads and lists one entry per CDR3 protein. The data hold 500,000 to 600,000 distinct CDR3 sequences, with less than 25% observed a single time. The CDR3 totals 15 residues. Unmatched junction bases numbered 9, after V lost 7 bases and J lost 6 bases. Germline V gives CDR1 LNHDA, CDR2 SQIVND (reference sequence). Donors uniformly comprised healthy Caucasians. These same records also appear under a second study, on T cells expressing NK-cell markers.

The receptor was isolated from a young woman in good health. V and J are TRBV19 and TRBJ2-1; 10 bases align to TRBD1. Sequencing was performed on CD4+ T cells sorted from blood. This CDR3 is CASNKPGTGANEQFF. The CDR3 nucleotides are TGTGCCAGTAACAAACCCGGGACAGGGGCCAATGAGCAGTTCTTC.